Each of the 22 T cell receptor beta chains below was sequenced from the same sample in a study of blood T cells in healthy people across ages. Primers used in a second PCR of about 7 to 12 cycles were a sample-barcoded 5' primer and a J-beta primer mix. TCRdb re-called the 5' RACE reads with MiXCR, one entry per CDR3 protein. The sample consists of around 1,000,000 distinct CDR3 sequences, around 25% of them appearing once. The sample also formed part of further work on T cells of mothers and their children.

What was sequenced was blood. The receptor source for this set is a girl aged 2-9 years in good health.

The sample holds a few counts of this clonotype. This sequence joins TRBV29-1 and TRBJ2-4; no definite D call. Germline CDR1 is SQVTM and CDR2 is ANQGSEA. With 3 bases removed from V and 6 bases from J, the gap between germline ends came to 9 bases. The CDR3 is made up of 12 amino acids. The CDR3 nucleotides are TGCAGCGTTGATTCAGGTCTAAACATTCAGTACTTC. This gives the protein CSVDSGLNIQYF.

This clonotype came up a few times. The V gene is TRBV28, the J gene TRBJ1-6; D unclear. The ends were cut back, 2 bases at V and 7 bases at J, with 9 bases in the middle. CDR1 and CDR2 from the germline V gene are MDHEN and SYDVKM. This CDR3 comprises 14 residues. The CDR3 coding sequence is TGTGCCAGCAGTTTAGGGGTAGGGAATTCACCCCTCCACTTT. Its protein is CASSLGVGNSPLHF.

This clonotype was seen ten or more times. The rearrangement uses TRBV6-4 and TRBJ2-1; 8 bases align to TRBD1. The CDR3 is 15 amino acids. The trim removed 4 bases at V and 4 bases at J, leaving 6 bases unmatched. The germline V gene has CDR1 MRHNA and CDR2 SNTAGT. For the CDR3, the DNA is TGTGCCAGCAGTGGAGACGGGACAGGATACAATGAGCAGTTCTTC. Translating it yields CASSGDGTGYNEQFF.

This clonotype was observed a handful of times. The CDR3 is CSARGANEQFF. DNA of the CDR3: TGCAGCGCCAGGGGGGCGAATGAGCAGTTCTTC. The chain employs TRBV29-1 and TRBJ2-1; maybe TRBD1 (7 bases). This CDR3 is built from 11 residues. Germline values: CDR1 SQVTM, CDR2 ANQGSEA. The V and J ends lost 7 bases and 7 bases respectively, with 11 bases between them.

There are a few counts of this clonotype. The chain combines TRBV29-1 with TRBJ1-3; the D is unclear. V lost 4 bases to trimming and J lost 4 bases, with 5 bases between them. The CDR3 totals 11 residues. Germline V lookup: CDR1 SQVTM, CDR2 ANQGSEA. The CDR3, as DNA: TGCAGCGTTGGAGGGGGAAACACCATATATTTT. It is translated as CSVGGGNTIYF. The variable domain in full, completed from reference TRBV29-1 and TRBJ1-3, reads SAVISQKPSRDICQRGTSLTIQCQVDSQVTMMFWYRQQPGQSLTLIATANQGSEATYESGFVIDKFPISRPNLTFSTLTVSNMSPEDSSIYLCSVGGGNTIYFGEGSWLTVV.

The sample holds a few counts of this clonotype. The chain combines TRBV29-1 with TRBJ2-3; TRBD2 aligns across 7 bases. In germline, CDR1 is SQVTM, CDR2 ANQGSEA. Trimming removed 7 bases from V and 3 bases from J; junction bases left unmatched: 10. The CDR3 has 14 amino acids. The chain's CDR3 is CSARSYGRTDTQYF. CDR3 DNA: TGCAGCGCTAGATCCTACGGGAGGACAGATACGCAGTATTTT.

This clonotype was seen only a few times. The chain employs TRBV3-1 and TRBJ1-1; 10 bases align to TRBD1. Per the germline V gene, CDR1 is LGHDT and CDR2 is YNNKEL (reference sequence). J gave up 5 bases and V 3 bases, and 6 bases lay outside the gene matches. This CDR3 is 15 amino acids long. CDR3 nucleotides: TGTGCCAGCAGCCACGGGACAGGGGCGAGGACTGAAGCTTTCTTT. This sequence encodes CASSHGTGARTEAFF.

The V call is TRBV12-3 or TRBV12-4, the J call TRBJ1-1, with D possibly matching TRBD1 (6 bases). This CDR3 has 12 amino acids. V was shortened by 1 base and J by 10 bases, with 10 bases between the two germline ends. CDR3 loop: CASSLDRVGAFF. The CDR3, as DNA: TGTGCCAGCAGTTTAGACAGGGTCGGAGCTTTCTTT.

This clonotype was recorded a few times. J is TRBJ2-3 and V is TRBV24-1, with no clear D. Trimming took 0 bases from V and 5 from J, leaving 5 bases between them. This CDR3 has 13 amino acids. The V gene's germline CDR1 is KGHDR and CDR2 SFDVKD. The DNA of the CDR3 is TGTGCCACCAGTGATTTGCTGGGAGATACGCAGTATTTT. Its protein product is CATSDLLGDTQYF.

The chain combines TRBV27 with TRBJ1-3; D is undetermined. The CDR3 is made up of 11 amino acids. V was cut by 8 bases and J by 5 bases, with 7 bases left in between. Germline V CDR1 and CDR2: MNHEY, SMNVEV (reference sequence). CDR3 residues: CASPFRNTIYF. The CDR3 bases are TGTGCCAGCCCCTTTCGAAACACCATATATTTT.

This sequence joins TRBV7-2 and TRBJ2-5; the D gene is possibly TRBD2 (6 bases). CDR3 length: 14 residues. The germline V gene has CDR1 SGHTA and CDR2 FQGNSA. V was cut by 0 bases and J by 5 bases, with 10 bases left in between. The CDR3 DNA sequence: TGTGCCAGCAGCTTAGCGGCGGGGTTTGAGACCCAGTACTTC. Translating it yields CASSLAAGFETQYF.

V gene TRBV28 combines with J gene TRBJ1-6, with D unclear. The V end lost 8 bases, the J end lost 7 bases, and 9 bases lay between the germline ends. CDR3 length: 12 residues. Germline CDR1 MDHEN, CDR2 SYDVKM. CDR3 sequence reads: CASPSANSPLHF. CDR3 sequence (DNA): TGTGCCAGCCCATCGGCCAATTCACCCCTCCACTTT.

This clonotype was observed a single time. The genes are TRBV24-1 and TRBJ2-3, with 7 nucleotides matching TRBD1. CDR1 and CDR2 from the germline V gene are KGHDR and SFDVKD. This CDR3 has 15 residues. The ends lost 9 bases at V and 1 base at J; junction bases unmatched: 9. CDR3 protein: CATRTNRGGTDTQYF. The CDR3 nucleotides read TGTGCCACCCGTACTAACAGGGGAGGCACAGATACGCAGTATTTT.

CDR3 sequence (DNA): TGTGCCAGCAGCTTAACGCCCTCGAAAGAGACCCAGTACTTC. As protein: CASSLTPSKETQYF. V and J are TRBV7-3 and TRBJ2-5; no clear D. This CDR3 contains 14 residues. The germline V and J ends were trimmed by 0 bases and 3 bases, with 8 bases remaining between them. Per the germline V gene, CDR1 is SGHTA and CDR2 is FQGTGA.

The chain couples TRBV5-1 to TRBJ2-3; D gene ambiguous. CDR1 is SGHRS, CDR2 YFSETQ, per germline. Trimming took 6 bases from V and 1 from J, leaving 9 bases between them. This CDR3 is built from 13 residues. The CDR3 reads CASTQGGTDTQYF. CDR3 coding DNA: TGCGCCAGCACCCAAGGCGGCACAGATACGCAGTATTTT.

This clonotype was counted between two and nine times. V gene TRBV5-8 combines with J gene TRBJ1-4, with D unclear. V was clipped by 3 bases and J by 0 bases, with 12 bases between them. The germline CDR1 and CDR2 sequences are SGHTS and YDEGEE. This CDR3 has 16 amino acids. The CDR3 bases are TGTGCCAGCAGCTATAGGACCGATGCAACTAATGAAAAACTGTTTTTT. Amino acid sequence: CASSYRTDATNEKLFF.

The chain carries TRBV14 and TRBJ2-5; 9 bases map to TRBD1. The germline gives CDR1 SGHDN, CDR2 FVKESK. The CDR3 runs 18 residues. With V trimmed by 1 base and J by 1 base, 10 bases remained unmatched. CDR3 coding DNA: TGTGCCAGCAGCCAAGGACGGGGACAGGGAGCCTTCCAAGAGACCCAGTACTTC. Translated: CASSQGRGQGAFQETQYF. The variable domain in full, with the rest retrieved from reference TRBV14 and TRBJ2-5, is EAGVTQFPSHSVIEKGQTVTLRCDPISGHDNLYWYRRVMGKEIKFLLHFVKESKQDESGMPNNRFLAERTGGTYSTLKVQPAELEDSGVYFCASSQGRGQGAFQETQYFGPGTRLLVL.

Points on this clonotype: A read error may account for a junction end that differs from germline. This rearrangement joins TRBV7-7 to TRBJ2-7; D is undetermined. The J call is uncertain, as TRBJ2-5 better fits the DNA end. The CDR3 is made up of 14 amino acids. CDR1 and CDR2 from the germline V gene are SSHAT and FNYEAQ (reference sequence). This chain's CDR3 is CASSYSLGQETQYF. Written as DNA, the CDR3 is TGTGCTAGCAGCTACTCCCTAGGTCAAGAGACCCAGTACTTC.

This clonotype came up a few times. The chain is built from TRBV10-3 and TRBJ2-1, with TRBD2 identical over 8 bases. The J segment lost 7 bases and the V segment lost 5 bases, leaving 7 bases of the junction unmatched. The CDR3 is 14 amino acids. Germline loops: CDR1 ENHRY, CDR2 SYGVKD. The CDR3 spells CAISSSGIKNEQFF. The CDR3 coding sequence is TGTGCCATCAGTAGTAGCGGGATAAAGAATGAGCAGTTCTTC.

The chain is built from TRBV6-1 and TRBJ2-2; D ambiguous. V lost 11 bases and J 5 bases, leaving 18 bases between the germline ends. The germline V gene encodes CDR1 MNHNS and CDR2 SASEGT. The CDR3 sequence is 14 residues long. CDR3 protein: CAGLRDWGTGELFF. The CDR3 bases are TGTGCCGGGTTACGTGACTGGGGAACCGGGGAGCTGTTTTTT.

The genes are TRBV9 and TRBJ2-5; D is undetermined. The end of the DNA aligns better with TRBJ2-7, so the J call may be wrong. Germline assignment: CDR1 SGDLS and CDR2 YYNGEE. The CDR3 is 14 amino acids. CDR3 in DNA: TGTGCCAGCAGCGTAGAAGTTGCATCCTACGAGCAGTACTTC. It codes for CASSVEVASYEQYF.

The CDR3: CAISDEGVVREQFF. The CDR3 DNA sequence: TGTGCCATCAGTGACGAGGGAGTGGTTCGTGAGCAGTTCTTC. The chain has TRBV10-3 and TRBJ2-1, with a tentative D call TRBD2 (5 bases). Germline V lookup: CDR1 ENHRY, CDR2 SYGVKD. The V end was cut by 3 bases, the J end by 9 bases, with 15 bases between. This CDR3 is 14 amino acids long.